This record looks at one TCR beta chain sequence and its context. In the original analysis: Amplification with reference gene primers provided the estimates of nucleated cell counts. Profiled with immunoSEQ multiplex PCR; TCRdb holds only in-frame clones, not every one. Clonal size and the V and J genes are those of that table, whereas D and trimming came from the DNA. The repertoire includes about 130,000 clones, more than 75% of them detected once, and around 9.9% sits in the top ten. The record originates from a study of blood T cell repertoires in COVID-19. Study-level information: Italy, Spain and the United States were the sources of the convalescent and acute COVID-19 samples. Sources were T cells, B-cell-depleted T cells, or PBMCs; the material itself was cDNA or gDNA.

The CDR3 has 15 amino acids. J lost 3 bases, V lost 7 bases, and 10 bases had no gene match. Per the germline V gene, CDR1 is SNHLY and CDR2 is FYNNEI. Sequencing used peripheral blood. This sequence was found in a man aged 55 to 70 who had recovered from COVID-19. The chain employs TRBV2 and TRBJ2-7; 9 nucleotides match TRBD1. CDR3 protein: CASTPPGTGRYEQYF. CDR3 sequence (DNA): TGTGCCAGCACCCCCCCCGGGACAGGGCGCTACGAGCAGTACTTC. Complete variable domain (other parts from reference TRBV2 and TRBJ2-7): EPEVTQTPSHQVTQMGQEVILRCVPISNHLYFYWYRQILGQKVEFLVSFYNNEISEKSEIFDDQFSVERPDGSNFTLKIRSTKLEDSAMYFCASTPPGTGRYEQYFGPGTRLTVT.